This T cell receptor beta chain comes out of a study of Ad26.COV2.S vaccination and SARS-CoV-2 variants. Study context: The authors gave Ad26.COV2.S intramuscularly, either once or twice 56 days apart.

Overall study findings and caveats: Total responses of T cells may have been underestimated by the analyses of TCR breadth and depth. Substantial breadth in spike-specific CD8+ and CD4+ T cell responses was reportedly seen after vaccination.

Notes on this clone: The antigen is undetermined.

The sample's treatment: around 19 received Ad26.COV2.S at low or high dose, single or two shots; 5 received placebo; per-sample allocation not given. The samples were gathered on day 63 after the first injection of vaccine or placebo. Vaccination employed an Ad26 vector expressing the Wuhan-strain SARS-CoV-2 spike. The method was immunoSEQ multiplex PCR; TCRdb's version includes in-frame clones alone and lacks a portion of them. Of over 450,000 clones listed, nearly 90% are singletons. In germline, CDR1 is ENHRY, CDR2 SYGVKD. V was clipped by 1 base and J by 1 base, with 10 bases between them. This CDR3 comprises 15 residues.

Here the sequenced sample was peripheral blood, taken in a trial of Ad26.COV2.S vaccine versus placebo. The gene calls are TRBV10-3 and TRBJ1-1, with D possibly TRBD1 on 5 matching bases. The clonotype comes from a person aged 18-65 years who received the Ad26.COV2.S COVID-19 vaccine or a placebo. This CDR3 is CAISEWGGANTEAFF. CDR3 DNA sequence: TGTGCCATCAGTGAGTGGGGAGGGGCGAACACTGAAGCTTTCTTT.